This TCR beta chain was found in a study of CD8+ T cells in alopecia areata. Across the whole study: Tofacitinib therapy lasting 6 to 18 months was followed by 6 months off drug. General study results and limits: Any link of baseline CD8+ expansion to response, resting on one nonresponder, remains uncertain. The study found higher clonality in lesional than normal scalp, especially in alopecia totalis/universalis.

Investigators isolated RNA and reverse transcribed it into cDNA to act as the sequencing template. The table came from immunoSEQ multiplex PCR; TCRdb's copy has only in-frame clones and leaves some out. The sample holds over 100,000 clones, about 50% seen once. Noted treatment: oral pan-JAK inhibitor, 5-10 mg twice daily. On this clone itself: What it binds is unknown.

The length of the CDR3 is 16 residues. Germline CDR1 SQVTM, CDR2 ANQGSEA. V was clipped by 6 bases and J by 7 bases; unmatched bases: 15. The chain has TRBV29-1 and TRBJ1-1; 12 bases fit TRBD1. Sequencing was performed on CD4+ T cells sorted from blood, taken at week 4, from a patient treated with tofacitinib. The receptor's source is a human donor with alopecia areata. The chain's CDR3 is CSVFPRGTGGFGEAFF. CDR3 DNA: TGCAGCGTCTTCCCGCGGGGGACAGGGGGCTTTGGTGAAGCTTTCTTT.